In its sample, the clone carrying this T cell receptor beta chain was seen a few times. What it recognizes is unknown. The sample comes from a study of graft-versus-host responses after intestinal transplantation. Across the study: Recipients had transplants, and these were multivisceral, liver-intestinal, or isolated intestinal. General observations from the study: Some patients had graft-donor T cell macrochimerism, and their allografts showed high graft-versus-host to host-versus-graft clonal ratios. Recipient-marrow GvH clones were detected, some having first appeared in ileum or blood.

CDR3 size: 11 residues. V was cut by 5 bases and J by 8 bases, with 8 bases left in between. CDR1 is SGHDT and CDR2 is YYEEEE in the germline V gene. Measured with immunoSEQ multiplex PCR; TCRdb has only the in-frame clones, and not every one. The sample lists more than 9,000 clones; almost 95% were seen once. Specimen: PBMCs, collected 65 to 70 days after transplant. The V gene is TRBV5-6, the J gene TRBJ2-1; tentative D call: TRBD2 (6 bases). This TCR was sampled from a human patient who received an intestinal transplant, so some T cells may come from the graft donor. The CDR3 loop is CASRGEDEQFF. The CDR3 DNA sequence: TGTGCCAGCAGGGGGGAGGATGAGCAGTTCTTC.